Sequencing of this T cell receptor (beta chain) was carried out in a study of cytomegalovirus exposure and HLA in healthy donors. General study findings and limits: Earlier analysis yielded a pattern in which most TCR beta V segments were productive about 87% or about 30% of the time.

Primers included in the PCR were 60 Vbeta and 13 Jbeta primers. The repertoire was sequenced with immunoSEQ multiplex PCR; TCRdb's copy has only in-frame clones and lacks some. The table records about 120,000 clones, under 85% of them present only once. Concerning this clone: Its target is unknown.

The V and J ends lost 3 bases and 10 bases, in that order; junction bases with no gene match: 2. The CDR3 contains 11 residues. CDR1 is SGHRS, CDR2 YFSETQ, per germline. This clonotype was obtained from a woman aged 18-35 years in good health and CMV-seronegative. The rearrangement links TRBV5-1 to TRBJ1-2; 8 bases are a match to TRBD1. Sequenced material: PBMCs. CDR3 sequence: CASSSTGVYTF. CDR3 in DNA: TGCGCCAGCAGCTCGACAGGGGTCTACACCTTC.